The text below deals with one TCR beta chain. The data stem from a study of blood T cell repertoires in COVID-19. On the study more broadly: Sample material is recorded as cDNA or gDNA derived from T cells, B-cell-depleted T cells, or PBMCs.

Sequencing used immunoSEQ multiplex PCR; TCRdb keeps in-frame clones, though not all of them. The sample gives about 56,000 clones, approximately 72% of which show up once; 4% to 5.5% is in the top ten. CDR3 length: 13 amino acids. Per germline, CDR1 MNHEY and CDR2 SMNVEV (reference sequence). Trimming shortened V by 3 bases and J by 8 bases, and 13 bases separated the two germline ends. The gene calls are TRBV27 and TRBJ1-2; D may be TRBD1 (6 bases). The sequence came from a woman aged 70 to 79 with COVID-19, enrolled during active disease. The sample consisted of peripheral blood. The CDR3 nucleotides are TGTGCCAGCAGTTTCGCAGGGGAGGGAGGCTACACCTTC. It encodes CASSFAGEGGYTF.